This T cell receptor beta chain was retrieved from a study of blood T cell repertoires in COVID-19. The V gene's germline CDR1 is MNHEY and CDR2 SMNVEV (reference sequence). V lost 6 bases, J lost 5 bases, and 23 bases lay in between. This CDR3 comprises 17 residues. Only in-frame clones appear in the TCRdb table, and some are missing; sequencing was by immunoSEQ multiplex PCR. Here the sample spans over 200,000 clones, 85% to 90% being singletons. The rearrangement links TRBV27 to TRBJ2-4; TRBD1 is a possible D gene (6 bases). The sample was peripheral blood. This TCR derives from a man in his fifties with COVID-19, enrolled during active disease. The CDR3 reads CASSPEGPFRGQNIQYF. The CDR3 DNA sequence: TGTGCCAGCAGCCCTGAGGGACCGTTCAGGGGACAAAACATTCAGTACTTC.